The T cell receptor beta chain under discussion was sequenced for a study of blood T cell repertoires in COVID-19 (dated by TCRdb to about 2020). About the investigation overall: The collaborator samples originated in the United States, Italy and Spain and spanned the acute and convalescent phases of COVID-19. A freely available public database, intended as a resource for researchers studying the immune response to SARS-CoV-2, is where the repertoires were released. Samples came from the ongoing ImmuneRACE study (first 160 participants) plus 1,254 subjects from 6 global collaborators. Where HLA class I and class II types were available, the types were taken from metadata supplied by the sample provider, not from assay-based typing. Sample metadata almost always included a de-identified subject ID, COVID-19 status, age in years and sex. The prospective study material was composed of cDNA or gDNA derived from T cells, B-cell-depleted T cells, or PBMCs. Deeply sampled blood TCRbeta repertoires from subjects exposed to, actively infected with, or recovered from COVID-19 were included in the dataset. Broad study findings and their caveats: The quantity of clinical and demographic metadata differed by source and by participant and was supplied without curation.

Note on this clone: Its antigen target is currently unknown. No much larger clonotype is one base removed from it; base qualities were not supplied.

According to the germline V gene, CDR1 reads MRHNA and CDR2 reads SNTAGT. The CDR3 starts with the cysteine, ends with the phenylalanine, and has 15 residues. This entry keeps only the CDR3 DNA: 45 bases, framed from base 1. The V end gives up 3 bases and the J end 5 bases, leaving 7 bases in the junction not matched to a gene. In the prospective study, participants were about 18 to 95 years old, resided in fewer than 25 geographic areas of the United States, and were enrolled through a virtual design. In the prospective study, participants were assigned to cohorts based on the clinical history participants reported in a screening survey and a study questionnaire. Exposed participants were defined as having been in contact with someone with a PCR-confirmed or clinician-diagnosed COVID-19 case within 2 weeks of study entry. Each participant in the prospective study had whole blood, serum and a nasopharyngeal or oropharyngeal swab collected by mobile phlebotomists. Over a roughly 2-month period, participants in the prospective study had the option of providing additional blood draws and questionnaires. Before DNA extraction, blood samples from the prospective study were shipped at room temperature or frozen.

TCRbeta CDR3 regions were amplified from genomic DNA by means of the immunoSEQ Assay, a bias-controlled multiplex PCR. The original methods were these. The number of nucleated cells in each sample was estimated from the amplification of reference gene primers within the assay. To quantify the absolute abundance of each unique TCRbeta CDR3 rearrangement, sequence reads were collapsed and filtered. For each sample, productive Simpson clonality was calculated as the square root of Simpson's diversity index over productive rearrangements. TCRdb stores this immuneACCESS table with in-frame sequences only. Part of the clones is absent; in the studies checked, under half of the shortfall reflects unresolved V genes, and no reason is known for the rest. From that table come the V and J calls and clone size; the DNA was used to work out D and trimming. The sample data list about 280,000 clones, and roughly 80% of these were observed just once. In total, the top ten clones hold 4.5% to 6% of the sample.

Sequencing was performed on PBMCs or T cells enriched from blood (not recorded which). The TCR sequence derives from a man aged 40-55 years who had been exposed to COVID-19. The chain uses TRBV6-4 and TRBJ2-5, with 9 central nucleotides matching TRBD2. The CDR3 here reads CASSEGGTSRETQYF. In nucleotides, the sequence is TGTGCCAGCAGTGAGGGAGGGACTAGCCGCGAGACCCAGTACTTC.